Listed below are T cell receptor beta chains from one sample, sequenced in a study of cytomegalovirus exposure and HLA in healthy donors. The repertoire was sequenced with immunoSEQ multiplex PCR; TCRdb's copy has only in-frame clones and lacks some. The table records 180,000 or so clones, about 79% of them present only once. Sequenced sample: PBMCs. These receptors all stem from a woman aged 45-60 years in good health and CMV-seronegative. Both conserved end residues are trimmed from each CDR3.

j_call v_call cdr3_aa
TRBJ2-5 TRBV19 ASTPRGLQYQETQY
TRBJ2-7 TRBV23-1 ASSLPWSARGLLGEQY
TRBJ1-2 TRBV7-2 ASTWTEKGGYT
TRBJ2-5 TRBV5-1 ASSLALAKGETQY
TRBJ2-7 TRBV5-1 ASSLGPGNNYEQY
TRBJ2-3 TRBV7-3 ASSLGGTSGDTQY
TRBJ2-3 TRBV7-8 ASSLTAGVPTQY
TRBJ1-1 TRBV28 ASSLSARNEAF
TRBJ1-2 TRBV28 ASSATGDGYT
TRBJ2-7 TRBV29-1 SVVRTPSSYEQY
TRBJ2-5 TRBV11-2 ASSLPLAGKETQY
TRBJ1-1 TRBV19 ASSIKTGGAVEAF
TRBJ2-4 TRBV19 ASTAGGLGNIQY
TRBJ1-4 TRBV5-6 ASTLERGGGEKLF